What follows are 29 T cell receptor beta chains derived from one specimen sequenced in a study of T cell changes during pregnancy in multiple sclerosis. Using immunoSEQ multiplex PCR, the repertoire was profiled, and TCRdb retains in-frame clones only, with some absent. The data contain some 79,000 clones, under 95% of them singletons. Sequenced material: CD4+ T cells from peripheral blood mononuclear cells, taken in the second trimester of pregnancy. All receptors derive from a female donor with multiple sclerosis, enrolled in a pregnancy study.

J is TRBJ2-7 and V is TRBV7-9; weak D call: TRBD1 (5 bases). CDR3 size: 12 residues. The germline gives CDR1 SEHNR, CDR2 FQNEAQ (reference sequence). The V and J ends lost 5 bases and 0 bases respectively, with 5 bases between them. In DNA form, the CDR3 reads TGTGCCAGCAGCGGGGCCTCCTACGAGCAGTACTTC. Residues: CASSGASYEQYF. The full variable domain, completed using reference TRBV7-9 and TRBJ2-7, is DTGVSQNPRHKITKRGQNVTFRCDPISEHNRLYWYRQTLGQGPEFLTYFQNEAQLEKSRLLSDRFSAERPKGSFSTLEIQRTEQGDSAMYLCASSGASYEQYFGPGTRLTVT.

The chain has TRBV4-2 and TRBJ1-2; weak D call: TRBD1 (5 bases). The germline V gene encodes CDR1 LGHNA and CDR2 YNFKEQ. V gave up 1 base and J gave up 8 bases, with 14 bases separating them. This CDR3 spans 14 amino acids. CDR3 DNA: TGTGCCAGCAGCCAAGGTGCCCAGGGCGGAGGCTACACCTTC. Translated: CASSQGAQGGGYTF.

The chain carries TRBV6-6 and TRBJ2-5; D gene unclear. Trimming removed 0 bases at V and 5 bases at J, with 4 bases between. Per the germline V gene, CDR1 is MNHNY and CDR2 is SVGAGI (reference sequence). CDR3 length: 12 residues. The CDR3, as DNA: TGTGCCAGCAGTTACTCTCTGGAGACCCAGTACTTC. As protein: CASSYSLETQYF.

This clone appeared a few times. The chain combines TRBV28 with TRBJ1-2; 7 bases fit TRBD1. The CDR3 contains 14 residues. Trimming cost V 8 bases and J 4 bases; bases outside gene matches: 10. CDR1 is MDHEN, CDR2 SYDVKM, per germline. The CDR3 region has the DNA TGTGCCAGCCTCCCGCAGGGGGATATCTATGGCTACACCTTC. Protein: CASLPQGDIYGYTF.

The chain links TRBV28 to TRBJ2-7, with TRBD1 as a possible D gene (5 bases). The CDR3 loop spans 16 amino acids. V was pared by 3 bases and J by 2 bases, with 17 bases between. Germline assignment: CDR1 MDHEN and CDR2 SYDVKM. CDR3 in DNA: TGTGCCAGCAGTTTTGTGAGACAGAAGATTACCTACGAGCAGTACTTC. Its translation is CASSFVRQKITYEQYF.

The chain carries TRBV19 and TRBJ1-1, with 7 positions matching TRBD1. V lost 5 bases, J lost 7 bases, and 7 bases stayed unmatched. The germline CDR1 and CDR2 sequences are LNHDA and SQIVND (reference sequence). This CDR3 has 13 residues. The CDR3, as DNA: TGTGCCAGTAGTGGATGGGACAGTCATGAAGCTTTCTTT. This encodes CASSGWDSHEAFF.

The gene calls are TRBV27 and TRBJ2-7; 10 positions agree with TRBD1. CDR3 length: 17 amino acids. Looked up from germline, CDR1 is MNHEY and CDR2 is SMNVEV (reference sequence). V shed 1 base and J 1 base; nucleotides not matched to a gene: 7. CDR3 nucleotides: TGTGCCAGCAGTTTATTTTCGGGACAGGGGAGGTCCTACGAGCAGTACTTC. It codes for CASSLFSGQGRSYEQYF.

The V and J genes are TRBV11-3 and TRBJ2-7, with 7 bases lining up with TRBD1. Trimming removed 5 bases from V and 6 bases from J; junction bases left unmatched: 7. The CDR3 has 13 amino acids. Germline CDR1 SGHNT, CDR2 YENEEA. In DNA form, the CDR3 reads TGTGCCAGCAGCACGATACACAGGGGCGAGCAGTACTTC. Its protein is CASSTIHRGEQYF.

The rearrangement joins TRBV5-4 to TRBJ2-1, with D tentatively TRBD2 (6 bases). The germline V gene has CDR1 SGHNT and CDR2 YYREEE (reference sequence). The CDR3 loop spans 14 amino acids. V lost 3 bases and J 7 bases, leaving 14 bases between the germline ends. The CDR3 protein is CASSSGRGRNEQFF. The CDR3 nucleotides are TGTGCCAGCAGCTCAGGTCGGGGGAGAAATGAGCAGTTCTTC. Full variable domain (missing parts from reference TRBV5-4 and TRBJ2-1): ETGVTQSPTHLIKTRGQQVTLRCSSQSGHNTVSWYQQALGQGPQFIFQYYREEENGRGNFPPRFSGLQFPNYSSELNVNALELDDSALYLCASSSGRGRNEQFFGPGTRLTVL.

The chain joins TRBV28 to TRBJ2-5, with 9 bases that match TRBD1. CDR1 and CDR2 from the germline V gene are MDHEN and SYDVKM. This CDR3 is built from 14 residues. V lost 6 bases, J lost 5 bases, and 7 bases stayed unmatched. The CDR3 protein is CASSPDRGLETQYF. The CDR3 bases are TGTGCCAGCAGCCCAGACAGGGGGTTGGAGACCCAGTACTTC.

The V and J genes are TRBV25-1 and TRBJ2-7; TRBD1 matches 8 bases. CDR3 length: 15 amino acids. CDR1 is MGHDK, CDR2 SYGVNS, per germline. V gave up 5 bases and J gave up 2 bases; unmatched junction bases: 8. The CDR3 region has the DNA TGTGCCAGCAGTCAAACAGGGGGTCGGGCCTACGAGCAGTACTTC. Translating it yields CASSQTGGRAYEQYF.

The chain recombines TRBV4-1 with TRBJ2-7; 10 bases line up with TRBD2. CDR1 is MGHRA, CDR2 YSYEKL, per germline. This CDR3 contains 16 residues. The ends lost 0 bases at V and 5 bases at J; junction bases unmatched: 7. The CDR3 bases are TGCGCCAGCAGCCAAGAGACGGCTAGCGGGGGCCACGAGCAGTACTTC. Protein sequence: CASSQETASGGHEQYF.

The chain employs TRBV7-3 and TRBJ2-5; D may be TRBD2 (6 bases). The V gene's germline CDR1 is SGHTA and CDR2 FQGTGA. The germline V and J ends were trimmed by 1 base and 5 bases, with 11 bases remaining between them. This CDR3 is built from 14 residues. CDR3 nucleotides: TGTGCCAGCAGCTTAAGGGGGGAGACGGAGACCCAGTACTTC. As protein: CASSLRGETETQYF.

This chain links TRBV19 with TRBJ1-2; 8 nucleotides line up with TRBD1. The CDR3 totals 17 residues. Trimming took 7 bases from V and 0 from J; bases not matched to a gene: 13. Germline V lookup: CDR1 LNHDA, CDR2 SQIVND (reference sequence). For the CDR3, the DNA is TGTGCCAGTACTCAACCTACACCGGGACAGGCTAACTATGGCTACACCTTC. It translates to CASTQPTPGQANYGYTF. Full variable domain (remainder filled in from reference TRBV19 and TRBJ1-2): DGGITQSPKYLFRKEGQNVTLSCEQNLNHDAMYWYRQDPGQGLRLIYYSQIVNDFQKGDIAEGYSVSREKKESFPLTVTSAQKNPTAFYLCASTQPTPGQANYGYTFGSGTRLTVV.

The CDR3 region has the DNA TGTGCCAGTCAGGACCCGACAGTTCGGTCACCCCTCCACTTT. This codes for CASQDPTVRSPLHF. This chain uses TRBV27 with TRBJ1-6; D perhaps matches TRBD1 (5 bases). Germline assignment: CDR1 MNHEY and CDR2 SMNVEV (reference sequence). CDR3 length equals 14 residues. Trimming pared 9 bases from V and 10 bases from J, leaving 19 bases between.

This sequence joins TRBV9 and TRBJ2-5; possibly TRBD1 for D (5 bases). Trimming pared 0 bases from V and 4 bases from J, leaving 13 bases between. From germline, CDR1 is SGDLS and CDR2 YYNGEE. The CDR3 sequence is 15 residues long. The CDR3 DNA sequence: TGTGCCAGCAGCGTAGCCGTGGGCAGGGTAGAGACCCAGTACTTC. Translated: CASSVAVGRVETQYF.

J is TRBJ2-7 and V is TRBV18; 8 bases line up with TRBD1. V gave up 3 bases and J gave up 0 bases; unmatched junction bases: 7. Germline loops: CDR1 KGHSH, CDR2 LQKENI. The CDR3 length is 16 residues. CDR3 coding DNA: TGTGCCAGCTCACCCACGACAGGGGCGAGCTCCTACGAGCAGTACTTC. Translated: CASSPTTGASSYEQYF.

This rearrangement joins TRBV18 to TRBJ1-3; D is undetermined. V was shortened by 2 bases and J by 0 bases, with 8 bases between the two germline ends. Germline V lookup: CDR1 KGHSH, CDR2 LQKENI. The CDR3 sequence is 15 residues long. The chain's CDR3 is CASSPGENSGNTIYF. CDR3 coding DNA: TGTGCCAGCTCACCAGGGGAGAACTCTGGAAACACCATATATTTT.

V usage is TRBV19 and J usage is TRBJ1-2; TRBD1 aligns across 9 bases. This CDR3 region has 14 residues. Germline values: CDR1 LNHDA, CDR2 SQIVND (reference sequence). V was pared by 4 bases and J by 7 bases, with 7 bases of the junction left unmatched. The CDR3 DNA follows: TGTGCCAGTAGTAGACAGGGGGTTATCTCTGGCTACACCTTC. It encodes CASSRQGVISGYTF.

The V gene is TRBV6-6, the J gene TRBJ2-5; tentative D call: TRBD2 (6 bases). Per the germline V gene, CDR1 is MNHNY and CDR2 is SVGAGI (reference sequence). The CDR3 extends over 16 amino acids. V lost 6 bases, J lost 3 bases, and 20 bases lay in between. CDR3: CASRPAGWGDEETQYF. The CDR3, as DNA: TGTGCCAGCAGACCCGCGGGATGGGGAGATGAAGAGACCCAGTACTTC.

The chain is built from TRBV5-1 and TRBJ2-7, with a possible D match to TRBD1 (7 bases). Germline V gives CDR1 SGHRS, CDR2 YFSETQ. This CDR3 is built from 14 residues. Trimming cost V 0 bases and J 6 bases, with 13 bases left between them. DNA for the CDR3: TGCGCCAGCAGCTTGGAATCAGGGGGAGGCGAGCAGTACTTC. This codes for CASSLESGGGEQYF.

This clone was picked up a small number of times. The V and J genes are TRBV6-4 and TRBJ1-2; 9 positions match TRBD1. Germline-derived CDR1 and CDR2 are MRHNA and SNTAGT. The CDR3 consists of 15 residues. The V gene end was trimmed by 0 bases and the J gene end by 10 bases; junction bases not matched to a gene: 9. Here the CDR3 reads CASSDSSGQGTPYTF. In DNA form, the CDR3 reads TGTGCCAGCAGTGACTCCTCCGGACAGGGGACTCCCTACACCTTC.

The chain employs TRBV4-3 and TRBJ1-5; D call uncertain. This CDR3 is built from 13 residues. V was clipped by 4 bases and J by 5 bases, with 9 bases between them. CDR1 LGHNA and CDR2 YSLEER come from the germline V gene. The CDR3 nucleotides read TGCGCCAGCAGCCGAGGCGTAGATCAGCCCCAGCATTTT. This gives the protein CASSRGVDQPQHF.

The CDR3 DNA reads as TGTGCCAGCAGTTTGACAGGGAAGAGAGATTCACCCCTCCACTTT. It translates to CASSLTGKRDSPLHF. V and J are TRBV6-1 and TRBJ1-6, with 7 bases that match TRBD1. Germline CDR1 reads MNHNS; CDR2 reads SASEGT. V shed 5 bases and J 8 bases; nucleotides not matched to a gene: 9. The CDR3 has 15 residues.

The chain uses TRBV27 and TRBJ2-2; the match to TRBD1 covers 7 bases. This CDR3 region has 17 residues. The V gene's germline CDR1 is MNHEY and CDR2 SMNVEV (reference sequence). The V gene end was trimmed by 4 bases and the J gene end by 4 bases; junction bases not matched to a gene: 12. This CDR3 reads CASSSTTNSGGTGELFF. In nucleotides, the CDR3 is TGTGCCAGCAGTTCCACCACGAACTCAGGGGGCACCGGGGAGCTGTTTTTT.

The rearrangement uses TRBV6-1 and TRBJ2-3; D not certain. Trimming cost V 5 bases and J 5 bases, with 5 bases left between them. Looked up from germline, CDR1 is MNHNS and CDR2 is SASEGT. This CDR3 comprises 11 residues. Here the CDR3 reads CASSSLDTQYF. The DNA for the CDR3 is TGTGCCAGCAGTTCGTTAGATACGCAGTATTTT.

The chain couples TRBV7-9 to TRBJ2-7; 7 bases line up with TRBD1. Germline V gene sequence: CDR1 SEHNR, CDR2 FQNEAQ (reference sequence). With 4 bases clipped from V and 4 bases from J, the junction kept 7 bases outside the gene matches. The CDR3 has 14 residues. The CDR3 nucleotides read TGTGCCAGCAGCTACTCCGGGACAGAGTACGAGCAGTACTTC. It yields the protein CASSYSGTEYEQYF. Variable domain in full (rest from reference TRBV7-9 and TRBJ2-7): DTGVSQNPRHKITKRGQNVTFRCDPISEHNRLYWYRQTLGQGPEFLTYFQNEAQLEKSRLLSDRFSAERPKGSFSTLEIQRTEQGDSAMYLCASSYSGTEYEQYFGPGTRLTVT.

The CDR3 region is CASSKTGGPGNTIYF. The CDR3 DNA is TGTGCCAGCAGCAAGACAGGGGGTCCTGGAAACACCATATATTTT. The chain combines TRBV7-2 with TRBJ1-3; TRBD1 agrees at 9 bases. This CDR3 contains 15 residues. The trim removed 5 bases at V and 2 bases at J, leaving 4 bases unmatched. The germline CDR1 and CDR2 sequences are SGHTA and FQGNSA.

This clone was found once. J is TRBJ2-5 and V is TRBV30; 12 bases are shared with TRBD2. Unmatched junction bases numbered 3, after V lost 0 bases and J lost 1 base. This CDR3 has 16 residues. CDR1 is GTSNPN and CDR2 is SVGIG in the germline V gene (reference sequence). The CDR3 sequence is CAWSVLAGGLQETQYF. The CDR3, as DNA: TGTGCCTGGAGTGTACTAGCGGGGGGACTCCAAGAGACCCAGTACTTC.